A single TCR beta chain is shown here with its context. The source of the sample is a study of control samples from healthy donors and cancer patients. Data came from immunoSEQ multiplex PCR; TCRdb stores just in-frame clones and leaves some out. The sample comprises 120,000 or so clones, 85% to 95% of which are singletons, and around 0.52% rests with the top ten. Material for sequencing was PBMCs. This TCR was recovered from a man older than 75 with head and neck cancer.

In nucleotides, the CDR3 is TGCGCCAGCAGCTCCCGGACGGAGGGTAGACTAGATACGCAGTATTTT. Residues: CASSSRTEGRLDTQYF. The chain combines TRBV5-1 with TRBJ2-3; TRBD2 is a possible D gene (6 bases). Germline V CDR1 and CDR2: SGHRS, YFSETQ. CDR3 length: 16 amino acids. The V end lost 3 bases, the J end lost 5 bases, and 19 bases lay between the germline ends.